This TCR beta chain was retrieved from a study of vaccination effects on CD4 cells after COVID-19. Antigen-specific CD4+ T cell clonotypes were called by their expansion after viral peptide-pool culture in ViraFEST. Following culture for around 10 days, CD4+ T cells were isolated. The vaccine given was either BNT162b2 or mRNA-1273, in two doses. Assay used: immunoSEQ multiplex PCR; TCRdb lists only in-frame clones, some missing. The sample lists fewer than 30,000 clones; about 80% were seen once. As concerns this clone: Its antigen remains unidentified.

The sample was CD4+ T cells from PBMCs cultured with HCoV-NL63 spike peptides, taken after COVID-19 vaccination. The source of this sequence is a human donor who received a COVID-19 vaccine. Some clones in this sample may be carry-over from other donors' samples.

The CDR3 is CASSRDRETQYF. The DNA for the CDR3 is TGTGCCAGCAGCAGGGACAGAGAGACCCAGTACTTC. The genes are TRBV3-1 (or the pseudogene TRBV3-2) and TRBJ2-5; the match to TRBD1 covers 7 bases. Germline CDR1 LGHDT, CDR2 YNNKEL (reference sequence). The junction had 1 base not matched to a gene; V was cut back by 5 bases and J by 4 bases. The length of the CDR3 is 12 residues.